This T cell receptor beta chain was sequenced for a study of beta chain features in type 1 diabetes (dated by TCRdb to the late 2010s). Turning to the overall study: No differences in mean age, gender distribution, total cell number or subset yield were found between patients and healthy donors. Across all samples, 90 million to 130 million sorted cells were examined, and cell number per subset correlated strongly with RNA yield. The study compared the TCRB repertoires of sorted circulating CD4+ T cell subsets in recently diagnosed type 1 diabetes patients with those in matched healthy donors. Whereas all 30 or so donors provided naive and central memory subsets, regulatory and stem cell-like memory subsets were isolated from just 8 patients and about eight healthy donors. Overall results and qualifications from the work: Type 1 diabetes patients showed a moderate but significant shortening of TCRB CDR3 length in all four CD4+ subsets. Because cDNA was sequenced instead of genomic DNA, activated cells with high expression could be over-represented, although the groups did not differ in activation or CD3 levels. Naive, central memory and regulatory TCRB repertoires appeared to be more alike among patients than among healthy donors. Patients with type 1 diabetes made fewer insertions and deleted more nucleotides at VDJ recombination sites, implying thymic rearrangement abnormalities. Because the HLA sub-analyses included only small numbers of individuals, any influence of HLA type on TCRB rearrangement was left unresolved. PCR might favor shorter templates, but patient and control samples were amplified and corrected together, so any skew would affect both groups equally.

A single peripheral blood draw of about 116 mL on average was collected from each donor into heparinised tubes. A BD FACSAria II was used to sort naive, central memory, regulatory and stem cell-like memory CD4+ T cells with a panel that included CD45RO, CCR7, CD25, CD127, CD95 and CD27. A purity above 95% was achieved for all sorted populations. PBMCs were separated immediately by Lymphoprep density gradient centrifugation and were stained directly, without being cultured. To minimize batch effects, samples were stained and sorted in pairs, one healthy donor with one patient per experiment. The entire isolated RNA was reverse transcribed using the High Capacity cDNA Reverse Transcription Kit, and thus expressed TCRB transcripts were sequenced. Naive, central memory and regulatory T cell samples underwent deep immunoSEQ sequencing, averaging roughly 3.5 million total reads per sample. Sorted cells were lysed in RLT buffer and RNA was extracted with DNase-treated RNeasy Micro or Mini kits, depending on cell number. To prevent cross-contamination, every cell subset was processed on its own, while patient and healthy donor samples were processed together. The immunoSEQ multiplex PCR was used to amplify TCRB sequences from cDNA, generating 87-bp fragments that spanned the CDR3 region. Sequencing of the amplicons was done on the Illumina HiSeq platform. As for how the authors treated the data: PCR bias was computationally corrected using synthetic template baselines, reads within Hamming distance 2 were collapsed, and singletons that could not be merged were discarded. Reads were aligned against IMGT to assign V, D and J genes, CDR3 length and insertions or deletions at six rearrangement sites. Within each subset, clonotype counts were normalized to sorted cell number, after which true diversity and Gini coefficients were computed with the tcR R package. The overlap coefficient, calculated on TCRB nucleotide sequences, was used to measure repertoire sharing. TCRdb holds this immuneACCESS table with in-frame rearrangements only. Some clones are missing; in checked studies, unresolved V genes explain under half, and the rest has no known cause. The V and J calls and clone size were taken over from that table, and D and trimming were inferred from the DNA. The sample data list roughly 350,000 clones, and about 10% of these were observed just once. The top ten constitute around 0.66% of the sample.

According to the germline V gene (reference sequence), CDR1 reads MNHEY and CDR2 reads SMNVEV. Counted from cysteine to phenylalanine, this CDR3 has 14 amino acids. The only DNA kept is the CDR3, 42 bases in frame from the first base. V sheds 4 bases and J sheds 5 bases, leaving 11 bases between their ends. Comment on this clone: What antigen it recognizes has not been identified. One base away there is no much larger clone; base qualities are not given.

Recombination connected TRBV27 to TRBJ2-2; a tentative D match to TRBD2 spans 6 bases. Sequencing was done on a sample of central memory CD4+ T cells from blood. This TCR derives from a man aged 25-40 years with type 1 diabetes. CDR3 loop: CASSYAGRTGELFF. In nucleotides, the sequence is TGTGCCAGCAGTTACGCGGGAAGGACCGGGGAGCTGTTTTTT.